This TCR beta chain appears in the sequencing data of a study of blood T cell repertoires in COVID-19. Study-wide context: The samples span acute and convalescent COVID-19 from the United States, Italy and Spain.

In the original workflow: By means of reference gene primer amplification, nucleated cell counts were estimated. The protocol was immunoSEQ multiplex PCR, while the TCRdb copy is restricted to in-frame clones and leaves out a portion. V and J calls and clone size are as listed in that table; D and trimming were resolved from the DNA. The table has 150,000 to 250,000 clones, about 85% seen once. J lost 5 bases, V lost 4 bases, and 13 bases had no gene match. The CDR3 sequence is 18 residues long. Germline-derived CDR1 and CDR2 are SGHNT and YYREEE (reference sequence). Enrolment of Seattle patients took place during active infection, and they were followed longitudinally.

The sequence came from a woman in her thirties or forties with COVID-19, enrolled during active disease. V usage is TRBV5-4 and J usage is TRBJ2-3; 13 positions match TRBD2. Sequenced sample: peripheral blood. This CDR3 is CASSQRLAGGRRGDTQYF. The CDR3, as DNA: TGTGCCAGCAGCCAGCGACTAGCGGGGGGCCGTAGGGGAGATACGCAGTATTTT.